The sequence of this T cell receptor beta chain was determined in a study of spatial heterogeneity in lung cancer. Study background: Detection consistently yielded more beta chains than alpha chains.

The CDR3 is 14 residues long. V gave up 3 bases and J gave up 4 bases; unmatched junction bases: 3. Looked up from germline, CDR1 is SGHVS and CDR2 is FQNEAQ. As for time point: sample taken at primary tumor resection. Unsorted whole RNA of tumor, nontumor lung or frozen PBMC was sequenced. TCRdb re-derived calls from the 5' RACE reads in MiXCR, one entry per CDR3 protein. The table has several thousand distinct CDR3 sequences, around 15% seen once. This TCR was sampled from a male donor with early-stage non-small cell lung cancer. The starting material was normal lung tissue next to the tumor, obtained at surgery. The gene calls are TRBV7-8 and TRBJ2-1; the match to TRBD2 covers 7 bases. The DNA for the CDR3 is TGTGCCAGCAGCTTTGAGCGGGGATACAATGAGCAGTTCTTC. This gives the protein CASSFERGYNEQFF.